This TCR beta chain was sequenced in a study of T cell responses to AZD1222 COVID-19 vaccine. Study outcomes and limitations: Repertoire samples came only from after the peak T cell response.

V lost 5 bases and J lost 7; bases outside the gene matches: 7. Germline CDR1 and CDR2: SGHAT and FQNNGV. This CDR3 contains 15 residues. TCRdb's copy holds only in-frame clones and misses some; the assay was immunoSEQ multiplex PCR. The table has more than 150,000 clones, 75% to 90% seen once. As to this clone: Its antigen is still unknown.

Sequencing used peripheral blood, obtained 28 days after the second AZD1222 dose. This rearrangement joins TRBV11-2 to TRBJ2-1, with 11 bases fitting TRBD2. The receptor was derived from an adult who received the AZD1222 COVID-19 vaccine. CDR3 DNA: TGTGCCAGCAGCCCCGGGACTAGCGGATTAAATGAGCAGTTCTTC. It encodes CASSPGTSGLNEQFF.